One sample yielded the 2 T cell receptor beta chains listed below, sequenced in a study of beta chain features in type 1 diabetes. The study's findings and limits: Type 1 diabetes patients had TCRB CDR3s that were shorter (moderately but significantly so) in all four CD4+ subsets.

Expressed TCRB transcripts were sequenced because the entire RNA isolate underwent reverse transcription. Method: immunoSEQ multiplex PCR; TCRdb's copy keeps in-frame clones and lacks some. The sample consists of hundreds of thousands of clones, approximately 14% of them appearing once. These TCRs' antigens remain unknown. Sample: naive CD4+ T cells from blood. These receptors originate from a man under 40 with type 1 diabetes.

This clone has a handful of counts. The chain couples TRBV23-1 to TRBJ2-7, with D hard to call. TRBV23-1 is an ORF, and what it does is uncertain. The CDR3 has 17 amino acids. Trimming took off 3 bases at V and 6 bases at J, with 24 bases between the two ends. DNA for the CDR3: TGCGCCAGCAGTCACTCTCTTGATCGTAGCCGATATTCCGAGCAGTACTTC. It specifies CASSHSLDRSRYSEQYF.

This sequence joins TRBV19 and TRBJ1-1, with D possibly TRBD1 on 5 matching bases. This CDR3 is 12 amino acids long. V was pared by 10 bases and J by 3 bases, with 12 bases between. Per the germline V gene, CDR1 is LNHDA and CDR2 is SQIVND (reference sequence). In DNA form, the CDR3 reads TGTGCCACCACCTCAGGGCACACTGAAGCTTTCTTT. Translation: CATTSGHTEAFF.